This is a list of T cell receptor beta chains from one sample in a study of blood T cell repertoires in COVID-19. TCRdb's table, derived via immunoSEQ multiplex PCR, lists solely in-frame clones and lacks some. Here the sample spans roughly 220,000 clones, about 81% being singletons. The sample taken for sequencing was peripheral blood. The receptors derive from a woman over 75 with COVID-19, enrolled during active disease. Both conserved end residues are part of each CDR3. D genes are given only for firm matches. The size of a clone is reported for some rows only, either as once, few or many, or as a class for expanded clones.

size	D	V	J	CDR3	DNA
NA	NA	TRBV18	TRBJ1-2	CASSPKGDGYTF	TGTGCCAGCTCACCCAAGGGGGATGGCTACACCTTC
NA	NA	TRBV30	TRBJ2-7	CACNRVGYEQYF	TGTGCCTGCAACAGGGTTGGTTACGAGCAGTACTTC
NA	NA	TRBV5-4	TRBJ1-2	CASSKQGMDYGYTF	TGTGCCAGCAGCAAACAGGGTATGGACTATGGCTACACCTTC
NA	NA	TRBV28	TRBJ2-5	CASSAPGNGYQETQYF	TGTGCCAGCAGTGCCCCGGGAAACGGGTACCAAGAGACCCAGTACTTC
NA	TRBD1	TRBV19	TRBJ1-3	CASRRDRVDGNTIYF	TGTGCCAGCCGGCGGGACAGGGTTGATGGAAACACCATATATTTT
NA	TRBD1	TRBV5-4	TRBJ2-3	CASSAYRGGTDTQYF	TGTGCCAGCAGCGCCTACAGGGGAGGCACAGATACGCAGTATTTT
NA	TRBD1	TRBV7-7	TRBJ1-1	CASSLKDREAFF	TGTGCTAGCAGCCTCAAGGACAGGGAAGCTTTCTTT
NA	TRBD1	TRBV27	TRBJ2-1	CASSPSLTGTPPNEQFF	TGTGCCAGCAGTCCGAGCTTGACAGGGACCCCCCCGAATGAGCAGTTCTTC
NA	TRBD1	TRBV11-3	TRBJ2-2	CASSPGGRTNTGELFF	TGTGCCAGCAGCCCAGGGGGCAGGACGAACACCGGGGAGCTGTTTTTT
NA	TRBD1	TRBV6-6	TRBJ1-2	CASSGQGALYGYTF	TGTGCCAGCAGCGGTCAGGGGGCGCTTTATGGCTACACCTTC
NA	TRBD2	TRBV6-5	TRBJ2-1	CASSYGGRATYNEQFF	TGTGCCAGCAGTTATGGGGGGAGGGCCACCTACAATGAGCAGTTCTTC
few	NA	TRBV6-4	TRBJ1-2	CASIPGESCLNGYTF	TGTGCCAGCATACCAGGGGAATCTTGCCTCAATGGCTACACCTTC
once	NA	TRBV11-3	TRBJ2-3	CASSLRPGVGYTQYF	TGTGCCAGCAGCCTCCGTCCCGGGGTTGGATATACGCAGTATTTT
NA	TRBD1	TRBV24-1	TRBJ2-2	CATSDPGTANTGELFF	TGTGCCACCAGTGACCCCGGGACAGCGAACACCGGGGAGCTGTTTTTT
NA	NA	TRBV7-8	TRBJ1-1	CASSLVALDNTEAFF	TGTGCCAGCAGCTTAGTGGCTCTAGATAACACTGAAGCTTTCTTT
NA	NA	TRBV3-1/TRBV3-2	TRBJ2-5	CASLLSTGETQYF	TGTGCCAGCCTTCTTAGTACGGGGGAGACCCAGTACTTC
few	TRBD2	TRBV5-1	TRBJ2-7	CASSPLGLAGGEQYF	TGCGCCAGCAGCCCGCTTGGACTAGCGGGGGGGGAGCAGTACTTC
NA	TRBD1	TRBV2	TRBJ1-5	CASTKDRGSNQPQHF	TGTGCCAGTACTAAGGACAGGGGTAGCAATCAGCCCCAGCATTTT
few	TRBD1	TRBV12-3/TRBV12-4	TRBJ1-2	CASSPGQGYGYTF	TGTGCCAGCAGTCCCGGACAGGGGTATGGCTACACCTTC
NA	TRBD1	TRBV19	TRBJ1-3	CASSLLGGLGTANTIYF	TGTGCCAGTAGTCTCCTTGGTGGCCTTGGGACAGCAAACACCATATATTTT
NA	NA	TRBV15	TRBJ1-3	CATSLLYMASGNTIYF	TGTGCCACCAGCCTCCTTTATATGGCCTCTGGAAACACCATATATTTT
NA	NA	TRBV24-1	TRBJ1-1	CATSTGGKNTEAFF	TGTGCCACCTCAACCGGGGGGAAGAACACTGAAGCTTTCTTT
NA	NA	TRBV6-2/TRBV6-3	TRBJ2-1	CASSRYRWEQFF	TGTGCCAGCAGTCGGTACAGATGGGAGCAGTTCTTC
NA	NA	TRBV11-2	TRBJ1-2	CASSRSGENYGYTF	TGTGCCAGCAGCCGATCGGGAGAGAACTATGGCTACACCTTC
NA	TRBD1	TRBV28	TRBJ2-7	CASSRVGQGAEQYF	TGTGCCAGCAGCCGCGTGGGACAGGGGGCCGAGCAGTACTTC
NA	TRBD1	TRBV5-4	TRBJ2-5	CASRSGTGVQETQYF	TGTGCCAGCAGGTCCGGGACAGGGGTCCAAGAGACCCAGTACTTC
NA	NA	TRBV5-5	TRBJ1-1	CASSFRTNTEAFF	TGTGCCAGCAGCTTTCGGACAAACACTGAAGCTTTCTTT
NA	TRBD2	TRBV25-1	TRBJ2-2	CASSSSLSGRADGELFF	TGTGCCAGCAGTTCGAGTTTGAGCGGGAGGGCCGACGGGGAGCTGTTTTTT
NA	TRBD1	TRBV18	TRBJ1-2	CASSRISGTGGKYGYTF	TGTGCCAGCTCACGAATCTCCGGGACAGGGGGAAAGTATGGCTACACCTTC
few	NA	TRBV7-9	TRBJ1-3	CASSQSGDTIYF	TGTGCCAGCAGCCAATCGGGAGACACCATATATTTT
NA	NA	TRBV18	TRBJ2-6	CASSPGGGANVLTF	TGTGCCAGCTCACCAGGAGGGGGGGCCAACGTCCTGACTTTC
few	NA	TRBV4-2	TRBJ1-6	CASSQGSVLSYNSPLHF	TGTGCCAGCAGCCAAGGTTCGGTCCTCTCCTATAATTCACCCCTCCACTTT
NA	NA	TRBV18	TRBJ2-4	CASSPKTGSLSKNIQYF	TGTGCCAGCTCCCCAAAGACGGGGTCCCTTTCCAAAAACATTCAGTACTTC
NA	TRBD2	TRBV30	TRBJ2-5	CAWSGLAQETQYF	TGTGCCTGGAGCGGACTAGCCCAAGAGACCCAGTACTTC
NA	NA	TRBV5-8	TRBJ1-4	CASSLGGSTNEKLFF	TGTGCCAGCAGCTTGGGAGGGTCAACTAATGAAAAACTGTTTTTT
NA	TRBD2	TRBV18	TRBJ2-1	CASSSLAGENEQFF	TGTGCCAGCTCAAGCCTAGCGGGGGAAAATGAGCAGTTCTTC
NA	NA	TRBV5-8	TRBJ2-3	CASSTTGLPPDTQYF	TGTGCCAGCAGTACCACAGGGCTTCCCCCAGATACGCAGTATTTT
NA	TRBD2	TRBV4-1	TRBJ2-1	CASSQVRASGGREQFF	TGCGCCAGCAGCCAAGTCAGGGCCTCGGGGGGTCGTGAGCAGTTCTTC
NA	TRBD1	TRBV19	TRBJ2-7	CASSRDRENLEQYF	TGTGCCAGTTCCCGGGACAGGGAAAACCTCGAGCAGTACTTC
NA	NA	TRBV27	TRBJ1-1	CASSLWAGRLTEAFF	TGTGCCAGCAGTTTATGGGCAGGGCGATTAACTGAAGCTTTCTTT
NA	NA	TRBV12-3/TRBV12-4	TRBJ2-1	CASARGRGNEQFF	TGTGCCAGCGCGAGAGGGAGAGGGAATGAGCAGTTCTTC
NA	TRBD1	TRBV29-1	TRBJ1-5	CSVGDSYSNQPQHF	TGCAGCGTTGGGGACAGCTATAGCAATCAGCCCCAGCATTTT
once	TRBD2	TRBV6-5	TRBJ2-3	CASRLGLADKQYF	TGTGCCAGCAGATTGGGACTAGCGGATAAGCAGTATTTT
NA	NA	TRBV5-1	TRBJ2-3	CASSLWMSAGVGDTQYF	TGCGCCAGCAGCTTGTGGATGTCGGCAGGGGTAGGGGATACGCAGTATTTT
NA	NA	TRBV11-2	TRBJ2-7	CASSLGPGMVYEQYF	TGTGCCAGCAGCTTAGGCCCAGGGATGGTCTACGAGCAGTACTTC
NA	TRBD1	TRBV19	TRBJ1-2	CASSRDRGIYGYTF	TGTGCCAGTAGTAGAGACAGGGGGATCTATGGCTACACCTTC
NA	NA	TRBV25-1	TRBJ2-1	CASSGLVDEQFF	TGTGCCAGCAGTGGACTAGTTGATGAGCAGTTCTTC
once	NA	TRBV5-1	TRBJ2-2	CASSSRVTGELFF	TGCGCCAGCAGCTCCAGGGTCACCGGGGAGCTGTTTTTT
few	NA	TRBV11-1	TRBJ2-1	CASSSQGGEQFF	TGTGCCAGCAGCTCCCAAGGCGGTGAGCAGTTCTTC
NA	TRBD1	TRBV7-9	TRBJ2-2	CASSPLAGQGPTGELFF	TGTGCCAGCAGCCCCCTGGCGGGACAGGGTCCCACCGGGGAGCTGTTTTTT